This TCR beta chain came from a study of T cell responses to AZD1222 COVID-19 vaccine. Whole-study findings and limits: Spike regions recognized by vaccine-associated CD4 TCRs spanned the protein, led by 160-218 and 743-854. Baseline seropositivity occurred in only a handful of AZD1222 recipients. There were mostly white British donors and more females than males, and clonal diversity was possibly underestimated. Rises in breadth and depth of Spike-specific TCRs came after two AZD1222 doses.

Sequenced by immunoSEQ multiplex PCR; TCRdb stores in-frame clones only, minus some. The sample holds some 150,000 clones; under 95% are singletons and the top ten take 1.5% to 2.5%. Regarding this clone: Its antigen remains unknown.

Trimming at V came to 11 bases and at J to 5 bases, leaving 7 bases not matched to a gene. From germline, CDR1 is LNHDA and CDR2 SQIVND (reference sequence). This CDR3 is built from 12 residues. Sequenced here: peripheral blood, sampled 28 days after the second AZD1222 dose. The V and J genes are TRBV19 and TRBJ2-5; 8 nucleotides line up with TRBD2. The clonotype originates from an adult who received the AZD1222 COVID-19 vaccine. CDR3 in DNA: TGTGCCGTCGCGGGAGGCGGGGAGACCCAGTACTTC. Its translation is CAVAGGGETQYF.